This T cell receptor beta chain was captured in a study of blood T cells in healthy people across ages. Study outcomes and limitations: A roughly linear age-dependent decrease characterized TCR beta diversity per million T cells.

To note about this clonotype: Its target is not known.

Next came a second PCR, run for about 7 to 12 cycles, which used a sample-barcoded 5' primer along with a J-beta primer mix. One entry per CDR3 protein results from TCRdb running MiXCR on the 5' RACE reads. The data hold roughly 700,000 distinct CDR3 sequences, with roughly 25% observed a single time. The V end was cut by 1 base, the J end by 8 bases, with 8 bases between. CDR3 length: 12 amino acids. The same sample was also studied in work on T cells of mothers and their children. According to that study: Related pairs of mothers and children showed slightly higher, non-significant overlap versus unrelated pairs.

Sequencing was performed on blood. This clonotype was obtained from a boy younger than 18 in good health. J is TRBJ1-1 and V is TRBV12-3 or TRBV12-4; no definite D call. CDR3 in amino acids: CASSLVVEEAFF. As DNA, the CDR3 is TGTGCCAGCAGTTTAGTGGTGGAAGAAGCTTTCTTT.